This T cell receptor beta chain came from a study of a mutant IDH1 vaccine in newly diagnosed glioma. Across the study: Former treatment meant radiotherapy, temozolomide, or both; the majority had gotten both. Study-wide results and limits: Overall, around 93% of patients had vaccine-induced immune responses.

The CDR3 covers 15 residues. CDR1 and CDR2 from the germline V gene are MNHNY and SVGAGI (reference sequence). Trimming took off 0 bases at V and 0 bases at J, with 8 bases between the two ends. Time point meaning: baseline, week 1 (first vaccination visit). As to treatment: pre-vaccination baseline after standard-of-care therapy. The study enrolled donors with new WHO grade 3 or 4 IDH1-mutant, ATRX-lost astrocytomas. Data came from immunoSEQ multiplex PCR; TCRdb stores just in-frame clones and leaves some out. Of 98,000 or so clones listed, 70% to 90% were seen once; the top ten hold roughly 0.58%. In the case of this clone: Its antigen is as yet unknown.

The chain employs TRBV6-6 and TRBJ1-2; no clear D gene. The receptor comes from a woman aged 50 to 60 with glioma. The sequenced sample was PBMCs, obtained from a glioma patient treated with radiotherapy, temozolomide or both. For the CDR3, the DNA is TGTGCCAGCAGTTACTCGACCAGGCCTAACTATGGCTACACCTTC. Residues: CASSYSTRPNYGYTF.